The rows below give T cell receptor beta chains drawn from one sample of a study of cytomegalovirus exposure and HLA in healthy donors. Data came from immunoSEQ multiplex PCR; TCRdb stores just in-frame clones and leaves some out. The sample has about 150,000 clones; approximately 80% are singletons. Sequencing input: PBMCs. These receptors originate from a woman in her thirties or forties in good health and CMV-seropositive. Each CDR3 is given with its conserved first and last residue. A D gene is named only where the DNA matches it firmly. Expanded clones get a size class; other rows say once, few or many, or leave the size out.

D gene	clone size	J gene	V gene	CDR3 DNA	CDR3 protein
TRBD2	-	TRBJ2-1	TRBV5-1	TGCGCCAGCAGCCGGCGGACTAGCGGAAACAATGAGCAGTTCTTC	CASSRRTSGNNEQFF
TRBD1	-	TRBJ2-2	TRBV19	TGTGCCAGTAGTACTGGGACAGGGGCCGGGGAGCTGTTTTTT	CASSTGTGAGELFF
TRBD2	-	TRBJ2-1	TRBV11-2	TGTGCCAGCAGCTTCGCACTAGCGGGAGGGGGCAATGAGCAGTTCTTC	CASSFALAGGGNEQFF
TRBD2	once	TRBJ2-7	TRBV5-1	TGCGCCAGCAGCCGCGGGACTAGCGGGAGCTCCTCCTACGAGCAGTACTTC	CASSRGTSGSSSYEQYF
TRBD2	once	TRBJ2-1	TRBV29-1	TGCAGCGTGGGGAATAGCGGGAGCGTCTACAATGAGCAGTTCTTC	CSVGNSGSVYNEQFF
TRBD2	-	TRBJ2-5	TRBV7-7	TGTGCCAGCAGCTTAGCGGGAGGGCAAGAGACCCAGTACTTC	CASSLAGGQETQYF
TRBD2	once	TRBJ2-5	TRBV9	TGTGCCAGCAGCGTTGGGGGACTAGCGGGAGGCCGGCAAGAGACCCAGTACTTC	CASSVGGLAGGRQETQYF
-	-	TRBJ2-5	TRBV12-5	TGTGCTAGTGGAACAGGGTCGACCCAGTACTTC	CASGTGSTQYF
-	-	TRBJ2-2	TRBV7-8	TGTGCCAGCAGCTTAGTCCAGGGAAACACCGGGGAGCTGTTTTTT	CASSLVQGNTGELFF
TRBD2	-	TRBJ2-1	TRBV27	TGTGCCAGCAGTCCGCCGGGACTAGCGGGAACGAATGAGCAGTTCTTC	CASSPPGLAGTNEQFF
-	-	TRBJ1-2	TRBV11-1	TGTGCCAGCAGCTCGCAGGGGTTGGATGGCTACACCTTC	CASSSQGLDGYTF
-	-	TRBJ2-7	TRBV27	TGTGCCAGCAGCGACTTCGAGCGAATCCACGAGCAGTACTTC	CASSDFERIHEQYF
TRBD2	-	TRBJ2-2	TRBV27	TGTGCCAGCAGTCCGTGGACTAGCGCCGGGGAGCTGTTTTTT	CASSPWTSAGELFF
TRBD2	-	TRBJ2-1	TRBV11-2	TGTGCCAGCAGCCCGAGTCAACTAGCGGGGGGTCACGAGCAGTTCTTC	CASSPSQLAGGHEQFF
-	few	TRBJ1-2	TRBV29-1	TGCAGCGTCCGGACAGTCTTCAACTATGGCTACACCTTC	CSVRTVFNYGYTF
-	-	TRBJ2-2	TRBV5-1	TGCGCCAGCAGCTTAGGGACTCCGAACACCGGGGAGCTGTTTTTT	CASSLGTPNTGELFF
TRBD1	-	TRBJ2-1	TRBV6-1	TGTGCCAGTTCTCAGGGGGAGTCCTACAATGAGCAGTTCTTC	CASSQGESYNEQFF
-	few	TRBJ1-1	TRBV28	TGTGGGGCATCCCCAAAATTGAACACTGAAGCTTTCTTT	CGASPKLNTEAFF
TRBD2	few	TRBJ2-3	TRBV5-6	TGTGCCAGCAGCTTCCGGCTAGCGGGAGTGGGGGGCGTAGATACGCAGTATTTT	CASSFRLAGVGGVDTQYF
-	-	TRBJ1-4	TRBV7-9	TGTGCCAGCAGCTTAGTTTTCGGGGAGGGTGAAAAACTGTTTTTT	CASSLVFGEGEKLFF
TRBD2	-	TRBJ2-7	TRBV6-6	TGTGCCAGCAGGGAGCGGGAGGGCCCCTACGAGCAGTACTTC	CASREREGPYEQYF
-	-	TRBJ1-5	TRBV28	TGTGCCAGCAGCTATATAGGGGTTCATCCAGGGGATCAGCCCCAGCATTTT	CASSYIGVHPGDQPQHF
-	few	TRBJ2-1	TRBV7-9	TGTGCCAGCAGCCCTAGTGGTCAGCGGAACAATGAGCAGTTCTTC	CASSPSGQRNNEQFF
-	few	TRBJ1-5	TRBV18	TGTGCCAGCTCACTCGAACAGGGTGTTCAGCCCCAGCATTTT	CASSLEQGVQPQHF
TRBD1	-	TRBJ1-1	TRBV27	TGTGCCAGCAGTCTCACAGGGGGATTAGTTGAAGCTTTCTTT	CASSLTGGLVEAFF
TRBD2	-	TRBJ2-1	TRBV5-1	TGCGCCAGCAGCTTGGGGGGGGGTGGTGAGCAGTTCTTC	CASSLGGGGEQFF
TRBD2	-	TRBJ2-1	TRBV11-2	TGTGCCAGCAGCTTAGGCTTGGGACTAGCGGGAGTAAGGGAGCAGTTCTTC	CASSLGLGLAGVREQFF
-	few	TRBJ1-3	TRBV2	TGTGCCAGCAGTGAAGGGGGGGCTGGAAACACCATATATTTT	CASSEGGAGNTIYF
-	-	TRBJ2-5	TRBV18	TGTGCCAGCTCACCATACCGAGAGGCCCAGTACTTC	CASSPYREAQYF
TRBD1	-	TRBJ2-7	TRBV28	TGTGCCAGCAGTCCCGGGACAGGGGTGCACGAGCAGTACTTC	CASSPGTGVHEQYF
-	-	TRBJ2-7	TRBV2	TGTGCCAGCAGTGAACACCCGGGTCAGTCGGAGGAGCAGTACTTC	CASSEHPGQSEEQYF
-	-	TRBJ2-1	TRBV28	TGTGCCAGCACTCGCTCCTACAATGAGCAGTTCTTC	CASTRSYNEQFF
TRBD1	-	TRBJ1-1	TRBV4-2	TGTGCCAGCAGCCAGGACCGGCCGGGACAGGGGTATATAGGGTACACTGAAGCTTTCTTT	CASSQDRPGQGYIGYTEAFF
-	-	TRBJ2-3	TRBV7-2	TGTGCCAGCAGCTTAGAGGGGGTCCGGGGTCCGGTCACAGATACGCAGTATTTT	CASSLEGVRGPVTDTQYF
-	-	TRBJ1-1	TRBV7-9	TGTGCCAGCAGCTTAGCGGCGGGGGCCCCTGAAGCTTTCTTT	CASSLAAGAPEAFF
TRBD2	-	TRBJ2-7	TRBV5-1	TGCGCCAGCAGCTTTAAGTCCGGGACTAGCGGGAGTCAAGGTGGTATGGACTACGAGCAGTACTTC	CASSFKSGTSGSQGGMDYEQYF
-	few	TRBJ1-3	TRBV5-1	TGCGCCAGCGGGCGGCAGGGGAAGCCTGGAAACACCATATATTTT	CASGRQGKPGNTIYF
-	-	TRBJ1-1	TRBV28	TGTGCCAGCAGTCTCCGAACGGGGGGAGCTTTCTTT	CASSLRTGGAFF
TRBD2	-	TRBJ2-7	TRBV27	TGTGCCAGCAGGAGCTCATCTGGACTAGCGGACAACTTTAATGAATACGAGCAGTACTTC	CASRSSSGLADNFNEYEQYF
-	-	TRBJ1-3	TRBV30	TGTGCCCGGTCGCAGGACTGGAGAGACTCTGGAAACACCATATATTTT	CARSQDWRDSGNTIYF
TRBD1	-	TRBJ1-5	TRBV19	TGTGCCAGTAGTTACCCGGGACAGGTAAGCCGCAATCAGCCCCAGCATTTT	CASSYPGQVSRNQPQHF
-	-	TRBJ2-5	TRBV29-1	TGCAGCGCGTACAGGGACCAAGAGACCCAGTACTTC	CSAYRDQETQYF
TRBD2	few	TRBJ2-7	TRBV5-1	TGCGCCAGCAGCTTGACCAACCGGCCAGCGGGACTCGAGCAGTACTTC	CASSLTNRPAGLEQYF
TRBD2	-	TRBJ2-3	TRBV7-3	TGTGCCAGCAGCATTAGCGGGAGCACAGATACGCAGTATTTT	CASSISGSTDTQYF